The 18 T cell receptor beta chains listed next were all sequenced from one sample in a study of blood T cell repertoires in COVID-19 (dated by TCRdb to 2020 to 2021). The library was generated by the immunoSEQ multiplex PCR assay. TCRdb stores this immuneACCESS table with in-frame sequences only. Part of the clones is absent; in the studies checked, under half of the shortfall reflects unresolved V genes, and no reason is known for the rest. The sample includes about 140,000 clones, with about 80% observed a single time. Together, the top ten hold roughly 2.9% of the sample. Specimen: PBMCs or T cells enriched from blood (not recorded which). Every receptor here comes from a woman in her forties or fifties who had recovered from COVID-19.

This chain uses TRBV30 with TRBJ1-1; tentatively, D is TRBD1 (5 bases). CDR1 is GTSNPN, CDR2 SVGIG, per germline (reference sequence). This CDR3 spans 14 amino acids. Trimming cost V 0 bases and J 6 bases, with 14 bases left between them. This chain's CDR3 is CAWSVSLRGSEAFF. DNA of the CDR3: TGTGCCTGGAGTGTCTCTTTAAGGGGCTCTGAAGCTTTCTTT.

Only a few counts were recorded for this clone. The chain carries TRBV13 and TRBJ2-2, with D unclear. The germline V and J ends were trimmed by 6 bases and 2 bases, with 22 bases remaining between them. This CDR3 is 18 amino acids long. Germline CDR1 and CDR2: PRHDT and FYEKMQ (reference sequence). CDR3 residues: CASRAPFPVAVNTGELFF. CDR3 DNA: TGTGCCAGCAGGGCCCCCTTCCCCGTGGCCGTAAACACCGGGGAGCTGTTTTTT.

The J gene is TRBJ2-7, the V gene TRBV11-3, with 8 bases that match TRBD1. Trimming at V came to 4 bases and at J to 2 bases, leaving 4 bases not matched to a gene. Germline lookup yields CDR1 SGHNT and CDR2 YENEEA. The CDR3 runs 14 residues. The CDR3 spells CASSSRTGTYEQYF. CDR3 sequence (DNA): TGTGCCAGCAGCTCCCGGACAGGGACCTACGAGCAGTACTTC.

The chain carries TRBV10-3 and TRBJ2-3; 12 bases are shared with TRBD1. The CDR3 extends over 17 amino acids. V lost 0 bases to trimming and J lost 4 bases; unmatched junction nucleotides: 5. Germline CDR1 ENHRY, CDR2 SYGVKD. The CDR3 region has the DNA TGTGCCATCAGTGAGTCGGGGACAGGGGGCATGGCAGATACGCAGTATTTT. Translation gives CAISESGTGGMADTQYF.

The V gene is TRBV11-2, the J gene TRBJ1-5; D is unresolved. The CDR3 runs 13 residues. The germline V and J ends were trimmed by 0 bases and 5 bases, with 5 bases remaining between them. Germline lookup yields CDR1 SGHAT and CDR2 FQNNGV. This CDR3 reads CASSLDIYQPQHF. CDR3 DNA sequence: TGTGCCAGCAGCTTAGATATCTATCAGCCCCAGCATTTT.

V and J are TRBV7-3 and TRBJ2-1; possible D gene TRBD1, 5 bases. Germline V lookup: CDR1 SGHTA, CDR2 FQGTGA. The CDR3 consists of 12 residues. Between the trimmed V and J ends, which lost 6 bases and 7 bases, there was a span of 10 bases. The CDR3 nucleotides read TGTGCCAGCAGAGGGGTACGGAATGAGCAGTTCTTC. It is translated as CASRGVRNEQFF. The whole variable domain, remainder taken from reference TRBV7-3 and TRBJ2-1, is GAGVSQTPSNKVTEKGKYVELRCDPISGHTALYWYRQSLGQGPEFLIYFQGTGAADDSGLPNDRFFAVRPEGSVSTLKIQRTERGDSAVYLCASRGVRNEQFFGPGTRLTVL.

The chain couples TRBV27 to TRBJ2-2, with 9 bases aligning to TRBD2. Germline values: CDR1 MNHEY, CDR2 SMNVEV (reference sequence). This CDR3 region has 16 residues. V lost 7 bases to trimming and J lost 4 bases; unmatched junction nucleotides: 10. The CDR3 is CASNPRTSVSTGELFF. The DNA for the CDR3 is TGTGCCAGCAATCCCCGGACTAGCGTGTCCACCGGGGAGCTGTTTTTT.

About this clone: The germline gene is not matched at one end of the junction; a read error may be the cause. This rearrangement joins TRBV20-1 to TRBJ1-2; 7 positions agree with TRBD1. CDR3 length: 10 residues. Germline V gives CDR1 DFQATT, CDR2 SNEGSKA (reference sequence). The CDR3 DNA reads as TGCAGTGCTAGAGCGGGACAGATCCTCTTC. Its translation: CSARAGQILF.

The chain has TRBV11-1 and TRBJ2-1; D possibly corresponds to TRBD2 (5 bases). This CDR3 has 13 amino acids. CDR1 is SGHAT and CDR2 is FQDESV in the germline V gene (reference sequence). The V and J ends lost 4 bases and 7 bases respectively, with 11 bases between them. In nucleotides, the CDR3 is TGTGCCAGCAGCTCAGGCGAGGGTAATGAGCAGTTCTTC. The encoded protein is CASSSGEGNEQFF.

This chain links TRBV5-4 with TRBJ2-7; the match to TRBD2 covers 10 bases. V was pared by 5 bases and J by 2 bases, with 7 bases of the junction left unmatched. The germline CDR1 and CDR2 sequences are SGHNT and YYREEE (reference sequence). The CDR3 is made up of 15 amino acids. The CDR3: CASRPGTSATYEQYF. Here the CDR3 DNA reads TGTGCCAGCAGGCCCGGGACTAGCGCTACCTACGAGCAGTACTTC.

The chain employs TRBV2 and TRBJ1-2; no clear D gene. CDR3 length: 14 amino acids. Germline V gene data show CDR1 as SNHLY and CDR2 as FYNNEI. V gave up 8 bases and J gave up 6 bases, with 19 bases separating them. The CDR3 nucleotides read TGTGCCAGCTCTGATCGGGGATCCTCGAATGGCTACACCTTC. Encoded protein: CASSDRGSSNGYTF.

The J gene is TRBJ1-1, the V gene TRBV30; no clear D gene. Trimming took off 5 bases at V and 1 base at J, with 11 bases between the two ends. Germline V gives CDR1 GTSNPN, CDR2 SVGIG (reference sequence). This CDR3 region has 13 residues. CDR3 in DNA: TGTGCCTGGGACGACAAGAGGAACACTGAAGCTTTCTTT. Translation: CAWDDKRNTEAFF.

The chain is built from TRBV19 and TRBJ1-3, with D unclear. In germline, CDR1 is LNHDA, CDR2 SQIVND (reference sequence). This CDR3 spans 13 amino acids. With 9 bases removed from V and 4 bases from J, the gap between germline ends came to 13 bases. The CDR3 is CASSQEVGNTIYF. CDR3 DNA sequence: TGTGCCAGCAGTCAGGAGGTCGGAAACACCATATATTTT.

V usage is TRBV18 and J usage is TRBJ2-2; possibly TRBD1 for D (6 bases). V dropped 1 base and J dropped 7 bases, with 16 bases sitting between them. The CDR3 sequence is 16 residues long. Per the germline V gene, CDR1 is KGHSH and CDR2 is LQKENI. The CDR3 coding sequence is TGTGCCAGCTCACCACTATTGGGGGCGCAAAACGGGGAGCTGTTTTTT. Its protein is CASSPLLGAQNGELFF.

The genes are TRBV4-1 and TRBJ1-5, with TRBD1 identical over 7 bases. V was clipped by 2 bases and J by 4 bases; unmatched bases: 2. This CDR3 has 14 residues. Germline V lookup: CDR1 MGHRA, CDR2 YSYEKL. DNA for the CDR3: TGCGCCAGCAGCCAAAAACAGGGGAATCAGCCCCAGCATTTT. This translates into CASSQKQGNQPQHF.

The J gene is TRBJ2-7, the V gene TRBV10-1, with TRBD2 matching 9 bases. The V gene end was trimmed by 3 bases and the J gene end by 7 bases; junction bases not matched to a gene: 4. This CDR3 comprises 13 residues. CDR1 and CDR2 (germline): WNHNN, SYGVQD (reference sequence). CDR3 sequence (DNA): TGCGCCAGCAGTGAAAGTCTAGCGGGGGAGCAGTACTTC. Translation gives CASSESLAGEQYF.

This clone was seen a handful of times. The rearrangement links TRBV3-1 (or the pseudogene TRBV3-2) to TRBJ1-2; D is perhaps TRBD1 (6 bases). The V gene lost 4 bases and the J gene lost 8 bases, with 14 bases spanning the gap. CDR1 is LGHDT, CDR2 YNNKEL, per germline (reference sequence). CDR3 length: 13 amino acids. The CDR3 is CASSRSRGDGYTF. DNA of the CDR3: TGTGCCAGCAGCCGAAGCAGGGGTGACGGCTACACCTTC.

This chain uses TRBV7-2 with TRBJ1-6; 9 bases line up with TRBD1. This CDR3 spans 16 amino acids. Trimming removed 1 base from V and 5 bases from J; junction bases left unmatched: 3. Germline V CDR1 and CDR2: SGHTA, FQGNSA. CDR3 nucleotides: TGTGCCAGCAGCTTAGGGGGGACAGGGAATAATTCACCCCTCCACTTT. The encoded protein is CASSLGGTGNNSPLHF. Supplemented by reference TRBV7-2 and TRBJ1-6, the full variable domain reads GAGVSQSPSNKVTEKGKDVELRCDPISGHTALYWYRQSLGQGLEFLIYFQGNSAPDKSGLPSDRFSAERTGGSVSTLTIQRTQQEDSAVYLCASSLGGTGNNSPLHFGNGTRLTVT.